This T cell receptor (beta chain) was sequenced for a study of cytomegalovirus exposure and HLA in healthy donors. The PCR had 60 Vbeta and 13 Jbeta primers. TCRdb's table, derived via immunoSEQ multiplex PCR, lists solely in-frame clones and lacks some. The table records more than 150,000 clones, about 80% of them present only once. Details on this clone: Its antigen is not identified.

Study results and limitations: V- and J-gene trimming of TCR beta was linked (in a later analysis) to a missense DCLRE1C variant.

V was clipped by 5 bases and J by 5 bases; unmatched bases: 4. Germline V gives CDR1 LNHDA, CDR2 SQIVND (reference sequence). The length of the CDR3 is 14 residues. Sequencing used PBMCs. The chain uses TRBV19 and TRBJ2-5; 11 bases map to TRBD1. This TCR came from a young woman in good health and CMV-seropositive. For the CDR3, the DNA is TGTGCCAGTAGTTCGGGACAGGGGGGTGAGACCCAGTACTTC. Protein sequence: CASSSGQGGETQYF.